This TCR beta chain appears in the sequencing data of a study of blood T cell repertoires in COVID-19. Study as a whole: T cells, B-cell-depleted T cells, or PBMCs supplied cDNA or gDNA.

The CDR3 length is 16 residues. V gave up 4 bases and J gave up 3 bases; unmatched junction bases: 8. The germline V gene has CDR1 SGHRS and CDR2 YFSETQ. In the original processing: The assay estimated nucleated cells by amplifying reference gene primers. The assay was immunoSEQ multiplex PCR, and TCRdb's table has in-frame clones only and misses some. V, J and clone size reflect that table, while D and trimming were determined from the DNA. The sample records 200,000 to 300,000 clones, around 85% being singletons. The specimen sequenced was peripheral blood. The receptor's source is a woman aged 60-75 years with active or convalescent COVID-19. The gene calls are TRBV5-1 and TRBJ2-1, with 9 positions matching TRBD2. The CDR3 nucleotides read TGCGCCAGCAGCCTGCGACTAGCGGTTCTCTACAATGAGCAGTTCTTC. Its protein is CASSLRLAVLYNEQFF. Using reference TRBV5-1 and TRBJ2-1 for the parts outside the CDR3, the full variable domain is KAGVTQTPRYLIKTRGQQVTLSCSPISGHRSVSWYQQTPGQGLQFLFEYFSETQRNKGNFPGRFSGRQFSNSRSEMNVSTLELGDSALYLCASSLRLAVLYNEQFFGPGTRLTVL.